The text below deals with one T cell receptor (beta chain). As yet, its antigen is unknown. The sample originates from a study of long-term antiretroviral therapy in people with HIV. Study findings and constraints: Clonal expansions arising prior to ART prevailed in the repertoire at every time point.

The CDR3 sequence is 13 residues long. Trimming removed 7 bases from V and 2 bases from J, with 10 bases in between. CDR1 and CDR2 from the germline V gene are SNHLY and FYNNEI. An immunoSEQ assay, version v3.0, was performed at survey level. Per-sample targets for sequencing were roughly 40,000-55,000 T-cell genomes. Data came from immunoSEQ multiplex PCR; TCRdb stores just in-frame clones and leaves some out. The table lists 15,000 to 20,000 clones, about 95% of them singletons. The sample consisted of unsorted PBMCs, taken around 10 years after starting antiretroviral therapy. The chain uses TRBV2 and TRBJ2-3; tentatively, D is TRBD1 or TRBD2 (6 bases each). The clonotype originates from a man aged 30-40 years with HIV. CDR3 DNA sequence: TGTGCCAGCAAGGGGGGTTTCACAGATACGCAGTATTTT. It yields the protein CASKGGFTDTQYF.